This T cell receptor (beta chain) was found in a study of blood T cells in healthy people across ages. Overall study findings and caveats: Age brought a roughly linear fall in TCR beta diversity measured per million T cells. Greater diversity and more naive CD4+ cells were seen in long-lived donors than in aged donors. Because donor CMV status was unknown, expanded clonotype changes were possibly confounded.

Note on this clonotype: Its specificity is not known.

A sample-barcoded 5' primer and a J-beta primer mix were used in a second PCR of about 7 to 12 cycles. TCRdb reanalysed the 5' RACE reads using MiXCR and keeps one entry per CDR3 protein. Of over a million distinct CDR3 sequences detected, approximately 59% appear once; the ten largest clones hold 6.5% to 8.5%. The germline V gene has CDR1 DFQATT and CDR2 SNEGSKA (reference sequence). This CDR3 region has 13 residues. This receptor was identified in a man younger than 30 in good health. The J gene is TRBJ2-4, the V gene TRBV20-1; no firm D call. Gene TRBJ2-7 matches the end of the DNA better, so the J call may be wrong. The sequencing sample was made of blood. The CDR3 spells CSASRPSSYEQYF. DNA for the CDR3: TGCAGTGCTTCTAGACCTAGTTCCTACGAGCAGTACTTC.